This TCR beta chain was recovered during a study of T cells after yellow fever vaccination. Findings and limits, study-wide: Some clonotypes were seen in both the CD4 and the CD8 compartments. These made up a small share and likely arose from convergent recombination.

This clonotype was observed once. Antigen specificity is unknown. They built TCR cDNA with 5'RACE template switching, a step that put in a universal primer site and UMIs. TCRdb used MiXCR to reprocess the 5' RACE reads, holding one entry per CDR3 protein. The profile shows a few hundred thousand distinct CDR3 sequences, roughly a sixth of them singletons. The germline CDR1 and CDR2 sequences are SGHTA and FQGNSA. CDR3 size: 14 residues. Between the trimmed V and J ends, which lost 5 bases and 5 bases, there was a span of 15 bases. The source was PBMCs, collected around 5 days after the first yellow fever vaccination. The chain recombines TRBV7-2 with TRBJ2-5; D unresolved. The TCR comes from a man between 18 and 35 years old who received the YFV17D yellow fever vaccine. The CDR3: CASSHRRVGETQYF. CDR3 nucleotide sequence: TGTGCCAGCAGCCACCGCCGCGTTGGGGAGACCCAGTACTTC.